The source of this TCR beta chain is a study of vaccination and CD4 T cells after COVID-19. CDR3 size: 13 residues. Trimming took off 7 bases at V and 8 bases at J, with 17 bases between the two ends. Treatment reported: approximately 11-day PBMC culture with coronavirus spike peptide pools or control peptides (ViraFEST assay). CD4+ T-cell collection from the unexposed donor predated the COVID-19 pandemic (2011-2018). This clonotype was found a few times. Its antigen remains unidentified. Cultured CD4+ T-cell DNA underwent Oncomine TCR Beta short-read sequencing. TCRdb called the PCR reads again in MiXCR, with one record for every CDR3 protein. The sample has about 7,000 distinct CDR3 sequences, 41% seen once.

The gene calls are TRBV12-3 or TRBV12-4 and TRBJ1-2; D might be TRBD1 (5 bases). This receptor was taken from a human donor in good health. Specimen: CD4+ T cells from blood, cultured in vitro. The CDR3 loop reads CASTTDILGGYTF. Written as DNA, the CDR3 is TGTGCCAGCACCACGGACATATTGGGAGGCTACACCTTC.